Listed below are T cell receptor beta chains from one sample, sequenced in a study of shared clonotypes between healthy human individuals. Libraries were prepared by immunoSEQ multiplex PCR; TCRdb keeps only in-frame clonotypes and omits some of them. The sample lists 500,000 or so clones; more than 95% were seen once. Sequenced material: naive CD4+ T cells sorted from blood. These receptors came from a woman under 40 in good health. Both conserved end residues are part of each CDR3. Each record gives: CDR3 DNA, CDR3 protein, V gene, D gene, clone size, J gene. D genes are given only for firm matches. Expanded clones get a size class; other rows say once, few or many, or leave the size out.

CDR3 DNA: TGTGCCAGCACCCGAGGGGGGAATGAAAAACTGTTTTTT; CDR3 protein: CASTRGGNEKLFF; V gene: TRBV28; D gene: NA; clone size: NA; J gene: TRBJ1-4
CDR3 DNA: TGCGCCAGCAGCTCATTCCAGGGGGTAACAGATACGCAGTATTTT; CDR3 protein: CASSSFQGVTDTQYF; V gene: TRBV5-1; D gene: TRBD1; clone size: NA; J gene: TRBJ2-3
CDR3 DNA: TGCGCCAGCAGTGGCAACAGGCCCTCTGGAAACACCATATATTTT; CDR3 protein: CASSGNRPSGNTIYF; V gene: TRBV10-2; D gene: NA; clone size: NA; J gene: TRBJ1-3
CDR3 DNA: TGCAGCGTTGCCGTTCCTTCCTACGAGCAGTACTTC; CDR3 protein: CSVAVPSYEQYF; V gene: TRBV29-1; D gene: NA; clone size: NA; J gene: TRBJ2-7
CDR3 DNA: TGCAGCGTGGGGTCAGGGGGCTATGGAAACACCATATATTTT; CDR3 protein: CSVGSGGYGNTIYF; V gene: TRBV29-1; D gene: TRBD1; clone size: NA; J gene: TRBJ1-3
CDR3 DNA: TGTGCCAGCAGTTACTCTACAGAGAAAAACATTCAGTACTTC; CDR3 protein: CASSYSTEKNIQYF; V gene: TRBV6-6; D gene: NA; clone size: NA; J gene: TRBJ2-4
CDR3 DNA: TGTGCCAGCAGTTTAAGGGAGCGTGATTCACCCCTCCACTTT; CDR3 protein: CASSLRERDSPLHF; V gene: TRBV27; D gene: NA; clone size: NA; J gene: TRBJ1-6
CDR3 DNA: TGTGCCAGCTCCCCGACCGAGAGCAATCAGCCCCAGCATTTT; CDR3 protein: CASSPTESNQPQHF; V gene: TRBV18; D gene: NA; clone size: NA; J gene: TRBJ1-5
CDR3 DNA: TGTGCCAGCAGTTTAAAGGGGTATGGTGCTTTCTTT; CDR3 protein: CASSLKGYGAFF; V gene: TRBV28; D gene: NA; clone size: NA; J gene: TRBJ1-1
CDR3 DNA: TGTGCCAGCAGTTTCACGAATTTGGGCAATCAGCCCCAGCATTTT; CDR3 protein: CASSFTNLGNQPQHF; V gene: TRBV27; D gene: NA; clone size: NA; J gene: TRBJ1-5
CDR3 DNA: TGTGCCAGCAACCAGGGACAGGGAGAATGGCATGGCTACACCTTC; CDR3 protein: CASNQGQGEWHGYTF; V gene: TRBV28; D gene: TRBD1; clone size: NA; J gene: TRBJ1-2
CDR3 DNA: TGTGCCAGCAGTCGAGGACGCTACGAGCAGTACTTC; CDR3 protein: CASSRGRYEQYF; V gene: TRBV27; D gene: NA; clone size: NA; J gene: TRBJ2-7
CDR3 DNA: TGTGCCAGCAGTTACATCTCGCAGGTCGCGGGCGAGCAGTACTTC; CDR3 protein: CASSYISQVAGEQYF; V gene: TRBV6-6; D gene: NA; clone size: once; J gene: TRBJ2-7
CDR3 DNA: TGTGCCAGCTCAGAGAGGACCGCGGAGGGGCCCCAGCATTTT; CDR3 protein: CASSERTAEGPQHF; V gene: TRBV18; D gene: NA; clone size: NA; J gene: TRBJ1-5
CDR3 DNA: TGTGCCAGCAGCTCAGACAGCACCGGGGAGCTGTTTTTT; CDR3 protein: CASSSDSTGELFF; V gene: TRBV5-4; D gene: NA; clone size: few; J gene: TRBJ2-2
CDR3 DNA: TGTGCCAGCAGAACCTTCACCGGGGGCGAGCAGTACTTC; CDR3 protein: CASRTFTGGEQYF; V gene: TRBV7-8; D gene: NA; clone size: NA; J gene: TRBJ2-7
CDR3 DNA: TGTGCCAGCAGGCGCAACTCGTACACCGTACTCGAGCAGTACTTC; CDR3 protein: CASRRNSYTVLEQYF; V gene: TRBV6-1; D gene: NA; clone size: NA; J gene: TRBJ2-7
CDR3 DNA: TGTGCCATCACCAGGGACAGCACCTATGGCTACACCTTC; CDR3 protein: CAITRDSTYGYTF; V gene: TRBV10-3; D gene: TRBD1; clone size: NA; J gene: TRBJ1-2
CDR3 DNA: TGTGCCAGCAGTTACCAGAGTAGCGCGAACACCGGGGAGCTGTTTTTT; CDR3 protein: CASSYQSSANTGELFF; V gene: TRBV6-6; D gene: NA; clone size: NA; J gene: TRBJ2-2
CDR3 DNA: TGTGCCAGCAGCCCCTCGGAGAGGAGGGGAAACACCATATATTTT; CDR3 protein: CASSPSERRGNTIYF; V gene: TRBV11-1; D gene: NA; clone size: NA; J gene: TRBJ1-3
CDR3 DNA: TGCGCCAGCAGCCAAGGCCGCTATGGCTACACCTTC; CDR3 protein: CASSQGRYGYTF; V gene: TRBV4-1; D gene: NA; clone size: NA; J gene: TRBJ1-2
CDR3 DNA: TGTGCCAGCAGTGAACTCTTCGCCGGGGAGCTGTTTTTT; CDR3 protein: CASSELFAGELFF; V gene: TRBV6-1; D gene: NA; clone size: NA; J gene: TRBJ2-2
CDR3 DNA: TGTGCCAGCAGCTTGTCCAGACGCTCCACTGAAGCTTTCTTT; CDR3 protein: CASSLSRRSTEAFF; V gene: TRBV5-8; D gene: NA; clone size: once; J gene: TRBJ1-1
CDR3 DNA: TGTGCCAGCAGGCAGGGTAATGGGAACACCATATATTTT; CDR3 protein: CASRQGNGNTIYF; V gene: TRBV6-1; D gene: NA; clone size: once; J gene: TRBJ1-3
CDR3 DNA: TGTGCCAGCTCTCCTCAAGGAACTAGCGGGAGCAATGAGCAGTTCTTC; CDR3 protein: CASSPQGTSGSNEQFF; V gene: TRBV18; D gene: TRBD2; clone size: NA; J gene: TRBJ2-1
CDR3 DNA: TGTGCCAGCAGCACCACTAGCGGGAGCGTCAATGAGCAGTTCTTC; CDR3 protein: CASSTTSGSVNEQFF; V gene: TRBV6-5; D gene: TRBD2; clone size: NA; J gene: TRBJ2-1
CDR3 DNA: TGTGCCAGCAGCCGGGACGTCTTTAGCAATCAGCCCCAGCATTTT; CDR3 protein: CASSRDVFSNQPQHF; V gene: TRBV28; D gene: NA; clone size: NA; J gene: TRBJ1-5
CDR3 DNA: TGTGCCAGCAGTCCCGATTGGGGGAGCGGTATGTCGGAGACCCAGTACTTC; CDR3 protein: CASSPDWGSGMSETQYF; V gene: TRBV27; D gene: NA; clone size: NA; J gene: TRBJ2-5
CDR3 DNA: TGTGCCAGCAGCGCCGGAGCGGACCCCCGCTCCTACGAGCAGTACTTC; CDR3 protein: CASSAGADPRSYEQYF; V gene: TRBV9; D gene: NA; clone size: NA; J gene: TRBJ2-7
CDR3 DNA: TGCGCCAGCAGCCCACTTGGGACAGGGGAAGAGACCCAGTACTTC; CDR3 protein: CASSPLGTGEETQYF; V gene: TRBV5-1; D gene: TRBD1; clone size: NA; J gene: TRBJ2-5
CDR3 DNA: TGTGCCACCCGAGTTACAGGGGGGGGCCCAGATACGCAGTATTTT; CDR3 protein: CATRVTGGGPDTQYF; V gene: TRBV6-1; D gene: NA; clone size: once; J gene: TRBJ2-3
CDR3 DNA: TGTGCCAGCAAGGCAGTCCTGGAGACCCAGTACTTC; CDR3 protein: CASKAVLETQYF; V gene: TRBV2; D gene: NA; clone size: NA; J gene: TRBJ2-5
CDR3 DNA: TGTGCCAGCATCCCGGGATCGCAAGAGACCCAGTACTTC; CDR3 protein: CASIPGSQETQYF; V gene: TRBV28; D gene: NA; clone size: NA; J gene: TRBJ2-5
CDR3 DNA: TGTGCCAGCAGTGGCGGACTAGCGGGAGTCCAGGAGACCCAGTACTTC; CDR3 protein: CASSGGLAGVQETQYF; V gene: TRBV28; D gene: TRBD2; clone size: NA; J gene: TRBJ2-5
CDR3 DNA: TGTGCCAGCAGCTTAGGCCTGGTTAGCACCGGGGAGCTGTTTTTT; CDR3 protein: CASSLGLVSTGELFF; V gene: TRBV7-9; D gene: NA; clone size: NA; J gene: TRBJ2-2
CDR3 DNA: TGTGCCAGCAGCCAATCTAGGCAGGCCTACGAGCAGTACTTC; CDR3 protein: CASSQSRQAYEQYF; V gene: TRBV4-2; D gene: NA; clone size: NA; J gene: TRBJ2-7
CDR3 DNA: TGTGCCAGCTCACTACTAGCGGGAGGAAGCAATGAGCAGTTCTTC; CDR3 protein: CASSLLAGGSNEQFF; V gene: TRBV18; D gene: TRBD2; clone size: NA; J gene: TRBJ2-1
CDR3 DNA: TGTGCCAGCAGTGCCCACGTCGGGGAATCCTACGAGCAGTACTTC; CDR3 protein: CASSAHVGESYEQYF; V gene: TRBV27; D gene: NA; clone size: NA; J gene: TRBJ2-7
CDR3 DNA: TGTGCCAGCAGCAAAAAGACAGGAATTTACGAGCAGTACTTC; CDR3 protein: CASSKKTGIYEQYF; V gene: TRBV5-6; D gene: NA; clone size: NA; J gene: TRBJ2-7
CDR3 DNA: TGTGCCAGCTCACCGGGACTCTCCTACGAGCAGTACTTC; CDR3 protein: CASSPGLSYEQYF; V gene: TRBV18; D gene: NA; clone size: NA; J gene: TRBJ2-7
CDR3 DNA: TGCGCCAGCAGCCGGACTAGCGGGAGCCCACGGGGCGAGCAGTACTTC; CDR3 protein: CASSRTSGSPRGEQYF; V gene: TRBV5-1; D gene: TRBD2; clone size: NA; J gene: TRBJ2-7
CDR3 DNA: TGTGCCAGTAGTATTACAGGGTCCACTGAAGCTTTCTTT; CDR3 protein: CASSITGSTEAFF; V gene: TRBV19; D gene: NA; clone size: NA; J gene: TRBJ1-1
CDR3 DNA: TGTGCCAGCAGCCACCATCGGTCAGGCGGGGCGGAGACCCAGTACTTC; CDR3 protein: CASSHHRSGGAETQYF; V gene: TRBV7-2; D gene: NA; clone size: NA; J gene: TRBJ2-5
CDR3 DNA: TGTGCCAGCAGCCCGGGGACAGGCCCCAATGAGCAGTTCTTC; CDR3 protein: CASSPGTGPNEQFF; V gene: TRBV28; D gene: TRBD1; clone size: NA; J gene: TRBJ2-1
CDR3 DNA: TGTGCCAGCAGTTTATTACGTAGCGGGAGGGCCGAGTTCTTC; CDR3 protein: CASSLLRSGRAEFF; V gene: TRBV28; D gene: TRBD2; clone size: NA; J gene: TRBJ2-1